One T cell receptor (beta chain) is described in this entry. Its antigen is not yet known. Nothing much larger sits one base from this clone, and base qualities are not available. The entry originates in a study of identical twins (dated by TCRdb to 2015 to 2016). About the investigation overall: TCR alpha and beta repertoires from monozygotic twins, unrelated adults of various ages and cord blood were deep-sequenced to test whether fetal clonotypes persist. To rule out contamination, the twin experiments were replicated at different times with different library preparation protocols. The paper as a whole reports these results and caveats: Conclusions relied on cross-sectional statistical analysis, since the same donors could not be followed over many years. The excess sharing between twins in beta out-of-frame sequences was weaker because fewer shared sequences reduced the signal-to-noise ratio. Abundant cord blood beta clonotypes carried fewer insertions; young adult naive repertoires showed a weaker similar trend, while memory repertoires showed none. Invariant T cells such as MAIT and iNKT could partly confound zero-insertion analyses, although diverse VJ usage argued against such confounding for most clonotypes. Out-of-frame TCR alpha sequences shared between twins showed an excess of low generation-probability sequences compared with coincidental sharing between unrelated individuals. Recombination models systematically underestimated out-of-frame TCR alpha sharing in monozygotic twins but agreed with sharing between unrelated individuals.

Library method: 5' RACE. Sequencing was carried out with an Illumina HiSeq 2000. A universal primer binding site was introduced by template switching, and a unique molecular identifier was present in the final cDNA, enabling accurate counting of TCR cDNA molecules. Specific primers in the conserved constant-segment region were used to synthesize first-strand cDNA for TCR alpha and beta chains. To control for contamination, every cDNA library carried two barcodes: a SMART-Mk sample barcode plus Illumina barcodes. TruSeq adapter sequences and Illumina sample barcodes were added in two successive PCR steps. Sequencing of the TCR alpha and beta cDNA libraries was done on the Illumina HiSeq platform using custom primers. Per the source publication's procedure: MiGEC was used to process raw reads and extract unique molecular identifiers, and MiXCR was used to find CDR3 positions. For each individual, recombination models were inferred using an EM algorithm with the repgenHMM and IGoR tools. Shared clonotypes were analyzed with the tcR package in R, and sharing was normalized by the product of cloneset sizes. To study raw recombination without the effects of thymic and clonal selection, out-of-frame nonproductive sequences were analyzed. The raw public data were reprocessed by TCRdb itself: fastp quality trimming at Q25, MiXCR clonotype calling, in-frame beta chains only. When rows share a CDR3 protein, they turn into one entry using the most common DNA and genes. The V and J calls here are based on TCRdb, not the publication. The sample table records about 450,000 distinct CDR3 sequences; under 20% of these occur just once. Approximately 12% of the sample goes to the ten largest clones.

Only healthy Caucasian donors were included. The study also sequenced three unrelated non-twin adults: a male aged 18 to 30, a male aged 50 to 59 and a female aged 50 to 59. Using Miltenyi CD45RO+ enrichment and human naive T-cell isolation kits, memory (CD45RO+) and naive T cells were isolated from PBMC. Between the V and J ends, shortened by 0 bases and 3 bases respectively, the junction contains 9 bases. From a lookup of the germline V gene, CDR1 and CDR2 are LGHNA and YSLEER. CDR3 length: 15 amino acids, cysteine to phenylalanine. Just CDR3 DNA is preserved here, 45 bases in frame from base 1. The chain was built from TRBV4-3 and TRBJ1-5; no D gene is confidently identified. The sequenced sample consisted of naive T cells sorted from blood. This specimen's cell subset or site label, interpreted: cells isolated with a human naive T-cell isolation kit. The source of this sequence is a man in his fifties in good health. The sequenced DNA is TGCGCCAGCAGCCAAGACGGGAACTACAATCAGCCCCAGCATTTT. The translation is CASSQDGNYNQPQHF.